This is a list of T cell receptor beta chains from one sample in a study of T cells in Graves' hyperthyroidism and ophthalmopathy. Via MiXCR, TCRdb re-called the multiplex PCR reads, giving one row per CDR3 protein. The sample holds 640,000 or so distinct CDR3 sequences, 14% to 15% seen once. Sequenced: blood. The receptors were gathered from a woman in her thirties or forties with Graves' ophthalmopathy. Each CDR3 is given with its conserved first and last residue. A D gene is named only where the DNA matches it firmly. A clone size is listed for some rows: how often the clone was seen (once, few, many), or a class if it is expanded.

abundance,v_gene,j_gene,d_gene,CDR3nt,CDR3aa
many,TRBV12-3/TRBV12-4,TRBJ2-7,.,TGTGCCAGCAGTATTTTCGGCGGGGCCTCCTACGAGCAGTACTTC,CASSIFGGASYEQYF
medium-sized,TRBV28,TRBJ2-7,.,TGTGCCAGCGGGGCAGGACAGATGCCCAACGAGCAGTACTTC,CASGAGQMPNEQYF
many,TRBV7-2,TRBJ2-7,TRBD2,TGTGCCAGCAGTCCGGGACTAGCGGGAAATGTGTACTTC,CASSPGLAGNVYF
many,TRBV12-5,TRBJ2-7,.,TGTGCTAGTGGTTTTTTAACAGGGAGTGGCGAGCAGTACTTC,CASGFLTGSGEQYF
few,TRBV7-9,TRBJ1-2,.,TGTGCCAGCAGCTTAGTTAGGTTGACCTCGAGGGGCTACACCTTC,CASSLVRLTSRGYTF
.,TRBV12-3/TRBV12-4,TRBJ1-2,.,TGTGCCAGCAGCAAGACTGGGGGCTACACCTTC,CASSKTGGYTF
.,TRBV12-3/TRBV12-4,TRBJ1-5,.,TGTGCCAGCAGTCGAAGGGAAAATAGCAATCAGCCCCAGCATTTT,CASSRRENSNQPQHF
many,TRBV3-1,TRBJ2-7,.,TGTGCCAGCAGCCAAGTCTTGACTAGTGCGGCGCAGTACTTC,CASSQVLTSAAQYF
.,TRBV18,TRBJ2-7,.,TGTGCCAGCTCACTTTTAGCGGAGGGCTACGAGCAGTACTTC,CASSLLAEGYEQYF
many,TRBV20-1,TRBJ1-2,.,TGCAGTGCTAGCTCTCTCCGCGGCTACACCTTC,CSASSLRGYTF